In this sample, the clone carrying this T cell receptor beta chain turned up a few times. The germline V gene encodes CDR1 ENHRY and CDR2 SYGVKD. J gave up 11 bases and V 3 bases, and 15 bases lay outside the gene matches. The CDR3 length is 15 residues. Reverse transcription of all isolated RNA meant that expressed TCRB transcripts were sequenced. Assay: immunoSEQ multiplex PCR; the TCRdb copy retains only in-frame clones and omits some. The sample holds 150,000 to 200,000 clones, over 7.5% seen once. This entry belongs to a study of beta chain features in type 1 diabetes. At the level of the study: What patients shared with healthy donors was a similar profile of age, gender and cell yields. Over all samples combined, over 85 million sorted cells were examined.

The J gene is TRBJ1-2, the V gene TRBV10-3; 7 bases line up with TRBD1. The sequenced sample was central memory CD4+ T cells from blood. The receptor was isolated from a woman aged 18 to 35 in good health. CDR3: CAISEGNRGAAGYTF. The CDR3 DNA reads as TGTGCCATCAGTGAAGGAAACAGGGGAGCTGCGGGATACACCTTC.